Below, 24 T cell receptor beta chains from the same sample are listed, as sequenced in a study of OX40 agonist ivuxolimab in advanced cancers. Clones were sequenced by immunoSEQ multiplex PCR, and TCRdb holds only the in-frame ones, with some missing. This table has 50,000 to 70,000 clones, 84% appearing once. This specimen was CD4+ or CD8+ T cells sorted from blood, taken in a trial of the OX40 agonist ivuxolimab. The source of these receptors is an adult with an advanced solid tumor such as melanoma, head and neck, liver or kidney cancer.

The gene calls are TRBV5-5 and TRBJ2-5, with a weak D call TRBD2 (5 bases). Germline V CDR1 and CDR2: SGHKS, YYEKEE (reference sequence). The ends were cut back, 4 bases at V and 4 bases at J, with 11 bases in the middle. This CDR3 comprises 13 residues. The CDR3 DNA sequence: TGTGCCAGCAGCCCCGGGGTAGGAGAGACCCAGTACTTC. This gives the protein CASSPGVGETQYF.

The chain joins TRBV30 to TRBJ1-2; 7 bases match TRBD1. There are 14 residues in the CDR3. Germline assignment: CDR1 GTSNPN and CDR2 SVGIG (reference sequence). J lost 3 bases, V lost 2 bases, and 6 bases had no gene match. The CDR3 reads CAWSTGEDHYGYTF. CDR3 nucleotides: TGTGCCTGGAGTACAGGGGAGGATCACTATGGCTACACCTTC.

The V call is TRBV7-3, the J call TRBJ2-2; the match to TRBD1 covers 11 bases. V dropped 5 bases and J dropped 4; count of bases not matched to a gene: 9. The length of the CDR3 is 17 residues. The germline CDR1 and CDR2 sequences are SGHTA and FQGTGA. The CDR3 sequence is CASSLDFGTGGTGELFF. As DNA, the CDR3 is TGTGCCAGCAGCCTTGATTTCGGGACAGGGGGCACCGGGGAGCTGTTTTTT. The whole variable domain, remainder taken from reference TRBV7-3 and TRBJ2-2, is GAGVSQTPSNKVTEKGKYVELRCDPISGHTALYWYRQSLGQGPEFLIYFQGTGAADDSGLPNDRFFAVRPEGSVSTLKIQRTERGDSAVYLCASSLDFGTGGTGELFFGEGSRLTVL.

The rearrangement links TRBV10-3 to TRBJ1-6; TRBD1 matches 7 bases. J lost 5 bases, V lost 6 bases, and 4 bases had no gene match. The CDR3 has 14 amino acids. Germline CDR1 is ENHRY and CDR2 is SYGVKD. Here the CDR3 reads CAIRFGTDNSPLHF. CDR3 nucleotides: TGTGCCATCAGGTTTGGGACAGATAATTCACCCCTCCACTTT.

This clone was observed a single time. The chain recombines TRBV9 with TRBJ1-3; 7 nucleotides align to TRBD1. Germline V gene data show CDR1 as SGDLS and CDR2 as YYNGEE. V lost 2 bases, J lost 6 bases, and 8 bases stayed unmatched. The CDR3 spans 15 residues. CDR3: CASSVIDRETNTIYF. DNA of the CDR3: TGTGCCAGCAGCGTTATCGACAGGGAGACAAACACCATATATTTT. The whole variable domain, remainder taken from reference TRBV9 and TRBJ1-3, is DSGVTQTPKHLITATGQRVTLRCSPRSGDLSVYWYQQSLDQGLQFLIQYYNGEERAKGNILERFSAQQFPDLHSELNLSSLELGDSALYFCASSVIDRETNTIYFGEGSWLTVV.

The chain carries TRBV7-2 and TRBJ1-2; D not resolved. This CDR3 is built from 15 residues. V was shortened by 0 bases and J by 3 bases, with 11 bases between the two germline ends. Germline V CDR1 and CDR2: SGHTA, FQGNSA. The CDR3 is CASSLAGNGDYGYTF. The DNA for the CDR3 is TGTGCCAGCAGCTTAGCAGGGAACGGCGACTATGGCTACACCTTC. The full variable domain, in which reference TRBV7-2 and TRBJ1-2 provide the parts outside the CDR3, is GAGVSQSPSNKVTEKGKDVELRCDPISGHTALYWYRQSLGQGLEFLIYFQGNSAPDKSGLPSDRFSAERTGGSVSTLTIQRTQQEDSAVYLCASSLAGNGDYGYTFGSGTRLTVV.

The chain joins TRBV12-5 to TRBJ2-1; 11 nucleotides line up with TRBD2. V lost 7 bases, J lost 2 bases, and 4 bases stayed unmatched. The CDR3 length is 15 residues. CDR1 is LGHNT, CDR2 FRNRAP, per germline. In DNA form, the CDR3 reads TGTGCTAGTGCCGGTAGCGGGGGGGCCTACAATGAGCAGTTCTTC. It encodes CASAGSGGAYNEQFF.

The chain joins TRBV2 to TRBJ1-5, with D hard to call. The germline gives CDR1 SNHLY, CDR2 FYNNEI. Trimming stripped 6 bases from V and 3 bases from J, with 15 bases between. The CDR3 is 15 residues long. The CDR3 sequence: CASRMAPLNNQPQHF. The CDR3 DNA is TGTGCCAGCAGGATGGCTCCTCTCAACAATCAGCCCCAGCATTTT.

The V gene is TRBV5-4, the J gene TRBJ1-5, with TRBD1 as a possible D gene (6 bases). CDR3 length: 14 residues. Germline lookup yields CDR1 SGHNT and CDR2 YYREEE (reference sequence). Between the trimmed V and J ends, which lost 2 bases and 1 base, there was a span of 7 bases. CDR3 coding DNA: TGTGCCAGCAGCTTCCAGGGGAGCAATCAGCCCCAGCATTTT. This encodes CASSFQGSNQPQHF.

The CDR3 coding sequence is TGTGCCACCAGCAGAAACAGGGAGGGGGGCTATGGCTACACCTTC. As protein: CATSRNREGGYGYTF. The rearrangement joins TRBV15 to TRBJ1-2, with a weak D call TRBD1 (6 bases). Germline assignment: CDR1 LNHNV and CDR2 YYDKDF (reference sequence). The length of the CDR3 is 15 residues. The V end lost 2 bases, the J end lost 4 bases, and 14 bases lay between the germline ends.

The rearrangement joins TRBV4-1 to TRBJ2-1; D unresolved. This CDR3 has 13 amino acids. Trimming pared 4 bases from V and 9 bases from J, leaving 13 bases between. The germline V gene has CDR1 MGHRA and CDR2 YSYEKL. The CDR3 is CASSLESVGEQFF. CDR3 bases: TGCGCCAGCAGCCTCGAGTCGGTTGGTGAGCAGTTCTTC.

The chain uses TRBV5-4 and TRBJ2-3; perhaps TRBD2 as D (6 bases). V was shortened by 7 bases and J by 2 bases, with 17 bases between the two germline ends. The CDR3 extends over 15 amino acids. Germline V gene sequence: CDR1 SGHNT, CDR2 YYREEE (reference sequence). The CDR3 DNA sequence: TGTGCCAGCGGAAAAGGGACTTTCTCCACAGATACGCAGTATTTT. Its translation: CASGKGTFSTDTQYF.

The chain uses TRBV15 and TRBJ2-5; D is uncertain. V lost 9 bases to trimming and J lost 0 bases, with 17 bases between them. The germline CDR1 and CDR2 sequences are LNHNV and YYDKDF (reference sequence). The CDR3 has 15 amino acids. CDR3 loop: CATGLGGINQETQYF. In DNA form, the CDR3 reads TGTGCCACTGGCCTCGGTGGGATTAACCAAGAGACCCAGTACTTC.

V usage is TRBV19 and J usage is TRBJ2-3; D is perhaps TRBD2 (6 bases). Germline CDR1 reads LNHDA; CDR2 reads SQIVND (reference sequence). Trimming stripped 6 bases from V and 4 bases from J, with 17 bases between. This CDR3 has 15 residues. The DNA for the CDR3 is TGTGCCAGTAGCCTACTCGGCTCTAGCGCAGATACGCAGTATTTT. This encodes CASSLLGSSADTQYF.

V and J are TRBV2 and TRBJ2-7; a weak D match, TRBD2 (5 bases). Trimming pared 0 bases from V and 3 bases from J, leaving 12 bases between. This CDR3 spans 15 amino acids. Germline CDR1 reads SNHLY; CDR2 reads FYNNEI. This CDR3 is CASSEASRDYYEQYF. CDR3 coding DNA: TGTGCCAGCAGTGAAGCGAGCCGAGACTACTACGAGCAGTACTTC.

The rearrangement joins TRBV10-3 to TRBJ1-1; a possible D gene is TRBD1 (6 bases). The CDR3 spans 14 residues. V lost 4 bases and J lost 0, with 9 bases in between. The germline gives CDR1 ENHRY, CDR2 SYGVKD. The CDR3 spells CAISGGLVNTEAFF. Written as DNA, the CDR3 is TGTGCCATCAGTGGGGGGCTCGTGAACACTGAAGCTTTCTTT.

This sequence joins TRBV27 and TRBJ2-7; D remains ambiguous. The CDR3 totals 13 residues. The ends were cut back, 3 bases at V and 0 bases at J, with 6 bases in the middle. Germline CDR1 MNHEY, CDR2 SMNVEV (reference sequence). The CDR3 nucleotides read TGTGCCAGCAGTTTTGTGAGCTCCTACGAGCAGTACTTC. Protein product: CASSFVSSYEQYF.

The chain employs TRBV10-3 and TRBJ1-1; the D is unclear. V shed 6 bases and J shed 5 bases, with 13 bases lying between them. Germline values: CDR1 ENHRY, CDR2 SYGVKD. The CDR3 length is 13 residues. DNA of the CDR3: TGTGCCATCAGGACCCAGGAGGTAACTGAAGCTTTCTTT. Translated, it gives CAIRTQEVTEAFF.

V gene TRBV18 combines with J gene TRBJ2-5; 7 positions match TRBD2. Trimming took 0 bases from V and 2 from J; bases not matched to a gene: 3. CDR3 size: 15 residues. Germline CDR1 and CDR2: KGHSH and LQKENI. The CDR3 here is CASSPPLAVQETQYF. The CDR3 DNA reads TGTGCCAGCTCACCACCTCTAGCGGTTCAAGAGACCCAGTACTTC.

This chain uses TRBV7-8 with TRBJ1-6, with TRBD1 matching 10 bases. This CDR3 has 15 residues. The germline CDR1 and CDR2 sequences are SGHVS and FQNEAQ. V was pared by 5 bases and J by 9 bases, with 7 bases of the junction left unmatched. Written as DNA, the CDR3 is TGTGCCAGCAGCGAACCGGGACAGGGGACTTCACCCCTCCACTTT. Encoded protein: CASSEPGQGTSPLHF.

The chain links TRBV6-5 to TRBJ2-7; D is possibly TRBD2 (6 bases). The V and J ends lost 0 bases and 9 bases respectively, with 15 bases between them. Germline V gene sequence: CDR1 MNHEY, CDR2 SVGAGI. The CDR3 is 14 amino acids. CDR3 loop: CASSYSSSPGGQYF. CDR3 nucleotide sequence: TGTGCCAGCAGTTACTCGAGTAGTCCCGGGGGGCAGTACTTC.

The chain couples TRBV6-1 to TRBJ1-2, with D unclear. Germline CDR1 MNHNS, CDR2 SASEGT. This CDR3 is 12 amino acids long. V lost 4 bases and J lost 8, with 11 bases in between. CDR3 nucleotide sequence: TGTGCCAGCAGTGCCCGGACGAGGGGCTACACCTTC. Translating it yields CASSARTRGYTF.

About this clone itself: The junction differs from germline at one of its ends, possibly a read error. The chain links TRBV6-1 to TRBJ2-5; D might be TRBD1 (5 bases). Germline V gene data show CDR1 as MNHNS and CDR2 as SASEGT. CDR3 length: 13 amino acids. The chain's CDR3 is CASSWGLQGTQYF. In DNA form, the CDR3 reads TGTGCCAGCAGTTGGGGCCTCCAAGGGACCCAGTACTTC.

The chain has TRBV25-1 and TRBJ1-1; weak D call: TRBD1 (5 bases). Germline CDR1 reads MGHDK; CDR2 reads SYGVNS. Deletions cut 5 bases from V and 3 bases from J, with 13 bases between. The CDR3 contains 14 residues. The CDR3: CASSHLRGDTEAFF. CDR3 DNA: TGTGCCAGCAGTCACCTGCGGGGGGACACTGAAGCTTTCTTT.